The source of this TCR beta chain is a study of naive and memory T cell subsets. Comments on this clonotype: Its antigen is still unknown.

Both TRBC1 and TRBC2 were covered by a beta constant-region primer of two equimolar oligonucleotides. Four rounds of PCR amplified the ligated cDNA using nested alpha and beta constant-region primers plus SP2. MiXCR, applied by TCRdb to the UMI-ligation and nested PCR reads, yields one record per CDR3 protein. The sample contains over 110,000 distinct CDR3 sequences, about a fifth of which appear only once. Notes on the study in general: Naive repertoires, especially CD8, held a few larger clonotypes, possibly memory cells re-expressing CD45RA.

The sequencing input was naive CD8+ T cells from blood. The source of this sequence is a human donor in good health.

CDR3 coding DNA: TGCGCCAGCGCCTGGAGGGCGGCTAATGAGCAGTTCTTC. The encoded protein is CASAWRAANEQFF. The chain is built from TRBV5-1 and TRBJ2-1; the D gene is possibly TRBD2 (6 bases). CDR1 is SGHRS and CDR2 is YFSETQ in the germline V gene. The V gene lost 7 bases and the J gene lost 7 bases, with 15 bases spanning the gap. The CDR3 is made up of 13 amino acids.